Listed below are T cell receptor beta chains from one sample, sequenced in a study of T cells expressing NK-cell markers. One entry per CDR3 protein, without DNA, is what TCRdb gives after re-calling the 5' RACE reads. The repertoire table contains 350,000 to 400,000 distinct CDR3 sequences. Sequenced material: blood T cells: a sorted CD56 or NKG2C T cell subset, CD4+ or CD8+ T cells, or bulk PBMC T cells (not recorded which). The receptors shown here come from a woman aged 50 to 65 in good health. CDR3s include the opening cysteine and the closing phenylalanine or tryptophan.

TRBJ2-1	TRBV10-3	CAIRPKLAGEYNEQFF
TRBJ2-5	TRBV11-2	CASSFDRVIETQYF
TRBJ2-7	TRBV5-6	CASSSSLHFYEQYF
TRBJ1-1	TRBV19	CASSILEGVSAFF
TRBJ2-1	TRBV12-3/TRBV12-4	CASRRIAGGYNEQFF
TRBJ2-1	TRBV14	CASSSLSGNFYNEQFF
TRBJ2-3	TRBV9	CASSVQETDTQYF
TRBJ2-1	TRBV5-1	CASSWGGFPSSSSYNEQFF
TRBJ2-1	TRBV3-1	CASSSGTSGFQFF
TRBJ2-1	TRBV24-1	CATSEGLAGYNEQFF
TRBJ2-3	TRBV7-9	CASSPPGHPTDTQYF
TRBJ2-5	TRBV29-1	CSVGDSLGTQYF
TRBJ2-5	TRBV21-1	CASTEGLAGETQYF
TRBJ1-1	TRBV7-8	CASSLDVAGLTEAFF
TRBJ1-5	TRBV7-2	CASSLLDSNQPQHF
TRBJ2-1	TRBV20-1	CSARGTGTGAGNEQFF
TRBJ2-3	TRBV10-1	CASSDHADTQYF
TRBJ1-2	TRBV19	CASLSGQKYGYTF
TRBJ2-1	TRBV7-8	CASSFGGGLATYNEQFF
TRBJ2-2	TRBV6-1	CASSGEAYRTGELFF
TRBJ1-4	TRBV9	CASSEEAGGSPNEKLFF
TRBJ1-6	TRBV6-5	CASSQQGGSPLHF
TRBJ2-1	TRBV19	CASSGSSGIYNEQFF
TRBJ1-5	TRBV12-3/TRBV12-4	CASSLSLPRVHSNQPQHF
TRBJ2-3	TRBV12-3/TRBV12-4	CASSLGGKTQYF
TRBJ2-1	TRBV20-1	CSARSQGSYNEQFF
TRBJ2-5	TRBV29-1	CSVEDVLALGETQYF
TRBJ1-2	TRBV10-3	CAISESKLPNYGYTF
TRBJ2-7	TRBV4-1	CASSQPTTRPYEQYF
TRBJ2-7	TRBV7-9	CASSPGLARSSYEQYF
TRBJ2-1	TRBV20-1	CSASGTEGPEQFF
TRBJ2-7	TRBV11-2	CASYSSGTGSYEQYF
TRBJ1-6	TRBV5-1	CASSLSGGDNSPLHF
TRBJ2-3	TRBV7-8	CASSLFNQGPLTDTQYF
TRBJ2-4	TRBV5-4	CASSLGLAGGVDIQYF